The entry below describes one TCR beta chain. A read error may be the cause here, since a much bigger clone is one base away. V shed 5 bases and J shed 3 bases, with 11 bases lying between them. Germline CDR1 MNHNS, CDR2 SASEGT. The CDR3 is made up of 14 amino acids. This entry belongs to a study of regulatory T cells in long-lasting Graves disease. Library construction for TCR beta used iRepertoire HTBI primers and Arm-PCR of CDR3 regions. In TCRdb, the multiplex PCR reads were re-called with MiXCR into one record per CDR3 protein. The sample records over 200,000 distinct CDR3 sequences, around 19% being singletons. The time point: newly diagnosed GD, antithyroid drugs for less than 3 months. RNA isolated from PBMCs was used to make the TCR library. These data were also filed under a second study, of T cells in Graves' hyperthyroidism and ophthalmopathy.

V gene TRBV6-1 combines with J gene TRBJ1-5; D not certain. The TCR comes from a woman aged 25 to 39 with Graves disease. The material sequenced was peripheral blood mononuclear cells (PBMCs), taken at new diagnosis, from a patient treated with antithyroid drugs. CDR3 residues: CASSLRALNQPQHF. The CDR3, as DNA: TGTGCCAGCAGTCTCCGGGCCCTCAATCAGCCCCAGCATTTT.